The 17 T cell receptor beta chains presented below share a single source sample, sequenced in a study of cytomegalovirus exposure and HLA in healthy donors. PCR amplification relied on 60 Vbeta primers (plus 13 Jbeta primers). Sequenced by immunoSEQ multiplex PCR; TCRdb stores in-frame clones only, minus some. The data contain approximately 150,000 clones, 84% of them singletons. The specimen was PBMCs. These receptors were collected from a girl aged 10-17 years in good health and CMV-seropositive.

This clone showed up just a few times. The genes are TRBV4-2 and TRBJ1-1; 9 positions agree with TRBD1. J lost 6 bases, V lost 0 bases, and 11 bases had no gene match. This CDR3 is built from 17 residues. CDR1 is LGHNA and CDR2 is YNFKEQ in the germline V gene. The CDR3 region is CASSQELRGQGDSEAFF. The DNA for the CDR3 is TGTGCCAGCAGCCAAGAGCTCCGGGGACAGGGAGATTCTGAAGCTTTCTTT.

This chain connects TRBV27 to TRBJ2-7, with 7 bases matching TRBD1. Germline V lookup: CDR1 MNHEY, CDR2 SMNVEV (reference sequence). The CDR3 has 14 residues. The J segment lost 0 bases and the V segment lost 5 bases, leaving 4 bases of the junction unmatched. The CDR3 reads CASSSWTGSYEQYF. The DNA of the CDR3 is TGTGCCAGCAGTAGCTGGACAGGCTCCTACGAGCAGTACTTC.

This sequence joins TRBV28 and TRBJ1-3; no clear D. Germline V lookup: CDR1 MDHEN, CDR2 SYDVKM. V was shortened by 3 bases and J by 0 bases, with 6 bases between the two germline ends. This CDR3 has 14 amino acids. CDR3 sequence: CASSLTISGNTIYF. The DNA for the CDR3 is TGTGCCAGCAGTTTGACAATCTCTGGAAACACCATATATTTT.

This rearrangement joins TRBV19 to TRBJ1-5; TRBD1 is a possible D gene (6 bases). V dropped 6 bases and J dropped 1 base, with 13 bases sitting between them. CDR1 is LNHDA and CDR2 is SQIVND in the germline V gene (reference sequence). CDR3 length: 15 residues. The CDR3 bases are TGTGCCAGTAGCTGGGGGGGCCGCAGCAATCAGCCCCAGCATTTT. It codes for CASSWGGRSNQPQHF.

The V gene is TRBV5-6, the J gene TRBJ2-1; a possible D gene is TRBD2 (6 bases). CDR1 and CDR2 from the germline V gene are SGHDT and YYEEEE. V lost 0 bases to trimming and J lost 4 bases, with 14 bases between them. The CDR3 covers 16 residues. CDR3 sequence reads: CASSLDKRRAYNEQFF. For the CDR3, the DNA is TGTGCCAGCAGCTTGGATAAACGGAGGGCATACAATGAGCAGTTCTTC.

This clone was picked up one time. Other DNA sequences in the sample encode the same CDR3. The genes are TRBV9 and TRBJ1-1; the D gene is possibly TRBD1 (5 bases). Trimming took 0 bases from V and 0 from J, leaving 9 bases between them. This CDR3 has 15 residues. The germline V gene encodes CDR1 SGDLS and CDR2 YYNGEE. CDR3 nucleotides: TGTGCCAGCAGCGTAGGCGGACAAATGAACACTGAAGCTTTCTTT. It is translated as CASSVGGQMNTEAFF.

This clone showed up just once. This chain connects TRBV7-6 to TRBJ2-1; TRBD2 agrees at 12 bases. The J segment lost 2 bases and the V segment lost 5 bases, leaving 4 bases of the junction unmatched. The CDR3 length is 16 residues. Germline V CDR1 and CDR2: SGHVS, FNYEAQ. In nucleotides, the CDR3 is TGTGCCAGCAGCGTCGGACTAGCGGGGCCCTACAATGAGCAGTTCTTC. Its protein product is CASSVGLAGPYNEQFF.

The V and J genes are TRBV4-1 and TRBJ1-1; TRBD1 agrees at 10 bases. The germline V gene encodes CDR1 MGHRA and CDR2 YSYEKL. V gave up 4 bases and J gave up 2 bases; unmatched junction bases: 7. The CDR3 spans 16 residues. The CDR3 nucleotides read TGCGCCAGCAGCCCGCTTTGGGACAGGGGAAACACTGAAGCTTTCTTT. It codes for CASSPLWDRGNTEAFF.

The chain uses TRBV6-1 and TRBJ2-3; possible D gene TRBD2, 5 bases. The V and J ends lost 8 bases and 1 base respectively, with 13 bases between them. Germline V gene lookup returns CDR1 MNHNS and CDR2 SASEGT. The CDR3 runs 14 residues. As DNA, the CDR3 is TGTGCCAGCCAGGACTCGTGGGGCACAGATACGCAGTATTTT. Translation gives CASQDSWGTDTQYF.

The chain recombines TRBV5-4 with TRBJ1-6; a possible D gene is TRBD1 (5 bases). Trimming removed 0 bases from V and 1 base from J, with 8 bases in between. CDR1 is SGHNT, CDR2 YYREEE, per germline (reference sequence). The CDR3 has 16 residues. This CDR3 is CASSLDGGSYNSPLHF. The CDR3 nucleotides read TGTGCCAGCAGCTTGGACGGGGGGTCCTATAATTCACCCCTCCACTTT.

V is TRBV28 and J is TRBJ1-2; TRBD1 is a possible D gene (6 bases). The length of the CDR3 is 15 residues. V lost 4 bases and J 5 bases, leaving 17 bases between the germline ends. Per the germline V gene, CDR1 is MDHEN and CDR2 is SYDVKM. The CDR3 DNA follows: TGTGCCAGCAGTTCACCTCCGGACAGATTATATGGCTACACCTTC. Translated, it gives CASSSPPDRLYGYTF.

The chain employs TRBV5-1 and TRBJ2-3, with 8 positions matching TRBD2. Germline lookup yields CDR1 SGHRS and CDR2 YFSETQ. Unmatched junction bases numbered 8, after V lost 0 bases and J lost 2 bases. CDR3 size: 17 residues. The CDR3 DNA reads as TGCGCCAGCAGCTTGGCTTGGACTAGCCATTCCACAGATACGCAGTATTTT. It encodes CASSLAWTSHSTDTQYF.

A note on this clone: A junction end diverges from the germline sequence, so it may reflect a read error. The chain links TRBV28 to TRBJ1-4, with D perhaps TRBD1 (5 bases). Germline CDR1 reads MDHEN; CDR2 reads SYDVKM. This CDR3 is 16 amino acids long. The CDR3 is CAGSLMWGDVNEKLFF. In nucleotides, the CDR3 is TGTGCCGGCAGTTTAATGTGGGGGGATGTTAATGAAAAACTGTTTTTT. Looking up the rest from reference TRBV28 and TRBJ1-4 gives the full variable domain: DVKVTQSSRYLVKRTGEKVFLECVQDMDHENMFWYRQDPGLGLRLIYFSYDVKMKEKGDIPEGYSVSREKKERFSLILESASTNQTSMYLCAGSLMWGDVNEKLFFGSGTQLSVL.

The V call is TRBV4-1, the J call TRBJ2-7; the match to TRBD2 covers 9 bases. The length of the CDR3 is 15 residues. Per germline, CDR1 MGHRA and CDR2 YSYEKL. V trimming: 6 bases; J trimming: 4 bases; junction bases outside the gene matches: 10. The CDR3 protein is CASSRQRGANYEQYF. The CDR3 nucleotides read TGCGCCAGCAGTCGACAGCGGGGGGCTAATTACGAGCAGTACTTC.

This clone was seen a few times. V gene TRBV27 combines with J gene TRBJ1-2, with no clear D. V was pared by 3 bases and J by 8 bases, with 19 bases between. The germline V gene encodes CDR1 MNHEY and CDR2 SMNVEV (reference sequence). CDR3 length: 15 amino acids. CDR3 DNA: TGTGCCAGCAGTTTCTCGACCGAACGCATCGGGGGCTACACCTTC. This codes for CASSFSTERIGGYTF.

There are a few counts of this clone. The chain combines TRBV18 with TRBJ1-5; maybe TRBD1 (6 bases). Trimming took 8 bases from V and 1 from J, leaving 12 bases between them. The CDR3 runs to 14 residues. Germline CDR1 KGHSH, CDR2 LQKENI. CDR3 DNA sequence: TGTGCCAGCGGGATTCAGGGGAGCAATCAGCCCCAGCATTTT. Translating gives CASGIQGSNQPQHF.

The chain combines TRBV19 with TRBJ1-2; D call uncertain. The V end lost 3 bases, the J end lost 3 bases, and 20 bases lay between the germline ends. The germline gives CDR1 LNHDA, CDR2 SQIVND (reference sequence). The CDR3 loop spans 17 amino acids. This CDR3 reads CASSMGTTSSGYYGYTF. The CDR3 nucleotides are TGTGCCAGTAGTATGGGTACTACCTCTTCTGGCTACTATGGCTACACCTTC.